The 13 T cell receptor beta chains reported below all come from one sample, sequenced in a study of CD8+ T cells in alopecia areata. Treatment of the sample: oral pan-JAK inhibitor, 5-10 mg twice daily. Sequencing used cDNA as its template, made by extracting RNA and reverse transcribing it. The data were produced by immunoSEQ multiplex PCR, yet TCRdb's version contains in-frame clones alone and is incomplete. The data hold roughly 100,000 clones, with 60% to 65% observed a single time. The source was CD8+ T cells sorted from blood, collected at week 4, from a patient treated with tofacitinib. The receptors here all came from a human donor with alopecia areata.

V and J are TRBV6-5 and TRBJ2-1, with 7 bases aligning to TRBD2. V dropped 5 bases and J dropped 12; count of bases not matched to a gene: 10. This CDR3 spans 13 amino acids. Germline CDR1 and CDR2: MNHEY and SVGAGI. CDR3 loop: CASSPSRRGVQFF. The CDR3 DNA is TGTGCCAGCAGTCCATCGCGCCGGGGGGTGCAGTTCTTC.

The chain links TRBV28 to TRBJ1-2; TRBD1 matches 7 bases. Germline V gene data show CDR1 as MDHEN and CDR2 as SYDVKM. V lost 5 bases to trimming and J lost 1 base; unmatched junction nucleotides: 16. The CDR3 loop spans 18 amino acids. The CDR3 DNA reads as TGTGCCAGCAGTCCGGCGGGACAGACAGCCCGATATAACTATGGCTACACCTTC. Its translation is CASSPAGQTARYNYGYTF.

The table lists this clone with a few counts. The chain has TRBV4-1 and TRBJ2-1; 8 nucleotides align to TRBD2. Trimming cost V 0 bases and J 4 bases; bases outside gene matches: 5. This CDR3 comprises 16 residues. Germline V gene sequence: CDR1 MGHRA, CDR2 YSYEKL. The CDR3 region has the DNA TGCGCCAGCAGCCAAGACGGCGGGGGGTCTTACAATGAGCAGTTCTTC. The encoded protein is CASSQDGGGSYNEQFF.

This clone showed up just once. The chain has TRBV13 and TRBJ1-2; 10 bases fit TRBD1. In germline, CDR1 is PRHDT, CDR2 FYEKMQ (reference sequence). The CDR3 loop spans 13 amino acids. V trimming: 5 bases; J trimming: 8 bases; junction bases outside the gene matches: 5. Here the CDR3 DNA reads TGTGCCAGCAGCCCCGGGACAGGGGAAGGCTACACCTTC. As protein: CASSPGTGEGYTF. Filled out from reference TRBV13 and TRBJ1-2, the complete variable domain reads AAGVIQSPRHLIKEKRETATLKCYPIPRHDTVYWYQQGPGQDPQFLISFYEKMQSDKGSIPDRFSAQQFSDYHSELNMSSLELGDSALYFCASSPGTGEGYTFGSGTRLTVV.

This clone has just a few counts. The genes are TRBV5-1 and TRBJ2-7, with TRBD1 identical over 9 bases. The germline gives CDR1 SGHRS, CDR2 YFSETQ. The CDR3 loop spans 13 amino acids. The ends lost 7 bases at V and 2 bases at J; junction bases unmatched: 4. Written as DNA, the CDR3 is TGCGCCAGCTCGGGGGACAGGGCCTACGAGCAGTACTTC. As protein: CASSGDRAYEQYF.

This clone was seen a few times. This rearrangement joins TRBV7-8 to TRBJ2-1, with 8 nucleotides matching TRBD2. CDR3 length equals 17 residues. Germline V gives CDR1 SGHVS, CDR2 FQNEAQ. V trimming: 5 bases; J trimming: 4 bases; junction bases outside the gene matches: 13. The CDR3 DNA reads TGTGCCAGCAGCCCGATGATTGCGGGGGGAACATACAATGAGCAGTTCTTC. It translates to CASSPMIAGGTYNEQFF.

The chain uses TRBV30 and TRBJ2-7, with D uncertain. The CDR3 extends over 14 amino acids. V was shortened by 2 bases and J by 0 bases, with 11 bases between the two germline ends. Germline V gene lookup returns CDR1 GTSNPN and CDR2 SVGIG (reference sequence). The CDR3 loop is CAWSRNWDSYEQYF. The CDR3 bases are TGTGCCTGGAGTAGGAATTGGGACTCCTACGAGCAGTACTTC.

This clone was observed a few times. The chain has TRBV14 and TRBJ1-2, with 9 bases identical to TRBD1. Unmatched junction bases numbered 4, after V lost 4 bases and J lost 4 bases. Per the germline V gene, CDR1 is SGHDN and CDR2 is FVKESK. This CDR3 has 14 amino acids. DNA of the CDR3: TGTGCCAGCAGCCCGGACAGGGGTGTCTATGGCTACACCTTC. Its protein product is CASSPDRGVYGYTF. Full variable domain (remainder filled in from reference TRBV14 and TRBJ1-2): EAGVTQFPSHSVIEKGQTVTLRCDPISGHDNLYWYRRVMGKEIKFLLHFVKESKQDESGMPNNRFLAERTGGTYSTLKVQPAELEDSGVYFCASSPDRGVYGYTFGSGTRLTVV.

This chain links TRBV27 with TRBJ2-7, with a tentative D call TRBD2 (6 bases). The CDR3 consists of 14 residues. Germline CDR1 and CDR2: MNHEY and SMNVEV (reference sequence). V was pared by 3 bases and J by 3 bases, with 12 bases between. The DNA for the CDR3 is TGTGCCAGCAGTTTTACGGGAGTAAGCTACGAGCAGTACTTC. Protein: CASSFTGVSYEQYF.

The chain is built from TRBV10-3 and TRBJ1-3; D remains ambiguous. The CDR3 length is 11 residues. V was trimmed by 10 bases and J by 7 bases, leaving 11 bases between them. Germline V gives CDR1 ENHRY, CDR2 SYGVKD. The CDR3 protein is CATTLGNTIYF. For the CDR3, the DNA is TGTGCCACCACGTTGGGGAACACCATATATTTT.

This chain joins TRBV28 and TRBJ1-5, with D tentatively TRBD1 (6 bases). CDR1 is MDHEN and CDR2 is SYDVKM in the germline V gene. V gave up 4 bases and J gave up 2 bases, with 12 bases separating them. The CDR3 extends over 15 amino acids. CDR3: CASSSSTGGNQPQHF. The DNA of the CDR3 is TGTGCCAGCAGTTCGTCGACAGGAGGCAATCAGCCCCAGCATTTT.

The rearrangement links TRBV13 to TRBJ2-5, with D possibly being TRBD1 or TRBD2 (5 bases each). This CDR3 has 13 amino acids. V was shortened by 6 bases and J by 5 bases, with 13 bases between the two germline ends. The germline CDR1 and CDR2 sequences are PRHDT and FYEKMQ (reference sequence). The CDR3 nucleotides are TGTGCCAGCAGGGGGGACCGCCGGGAGACCCAGTACTTC. Amino acid sequence: CASRGDRRETQYF.

The rearrangement joins TRBV7-6 to TRBJ2-3, with a possible D match to TRBD1 (5 bases). V lost 2 bases and J 4 bases, leaving 13 bases between the germline ends. This CDR3 spans 15 amino acids. CDR1 is SGHVS and CDR2 is FNYEAQ in the germline V gene. The CDR3 loop reads CASSLFSGIADTQYF. Here the CDR3 DNA reads TGTGCCAGCAGCTTATTTTCAGGGATCGCAGATACGCAGTATTTT.